The 25 T cell receptor beta chains presented below share a single source sample, sequenced in a study of T cells in Graves' hyperthyroidism and ophthalmopathy. TCR beta CDR3 regions were amplified from RNA. Primed by the HTBI set, a first-round RT-PCR was run on the TCR CDR3. TCRdb reanalysed the multiplex PCR reads using MiXCR and keeps one entry per CDR3 protein. The sample yields a few hundred thousand distinct CDR3 sequences, under 60% seen once. Sequences were obtained from peripheral blood or thyroid tissue (not recorded which). These receptors all come from a woman younger than 35 with Graves' hyperthyroidism.

This chain links TRBV12-3 or TRBV12-4 with TRBJ2-1; TRBD1 agrees at 12 bases. The CDR3 length is 16 residues. The junction had 9 bases not matched to a gene; V was cut back by 3 bases and J by 9 bases. Here the CDR3 DNA reads TGTGCCAGCAGTTTGTGGGGGACAGGGGGCGGGGGTGAGCAGTTCTTC. This codes for CASSLWGTGGGGEQFF.

The chain recombines TRBV7-9 with TRBJ1-1, with a possible D match to TRBD1 (6 bases). CDR3 size: 15 residues. V shed 5 bases and J shed 14 bases, with 27 bases lying between them. The V gene's germline CDR1 is SEHNR and CDR2 FQNEAQ (reference sequence). CDR3 residues: CASSTIQGKYNEQFF. DNA of the CDR3: TGTGCCAGCAGCACAATCCAGGGGAAGTACAATGAGCAGTTCTTT.

This clonotype showed up many times. This rearrangement joins TRBV2 to TRBJ2-5, with a tentative D call TRBD1 (6 bases). The germline CDR1 and CDR2 sequences are SNHLY and FYNNEI. The CDR3 contains 12 residues. Trimming stripped 6 bases from V and 4 bases from J, with 9 bases between. The CDR3 nucleotides are TGTGCCAGCAGCGTAGGGGGAGAGACCCAGTACTTC. Protein product: CASSVGGETQYF.

This clonotype showed up many times. The V gene is TRBV19, the J gene TRBJ2-2, with D perhaps matching TRBD2 (5 bases). The germline CDR1 and CDR2 sequences are LNHDA and SQIVND (reference sequence). The CDR3 runs to 14 residues. V gave up 4 bases and J gave up 2 bases, with 8 bases separating them. CDR3 in amino acids: CASSRLPNTGELFF. The CDR3 bases are TGTGCCAGTAGTAGACTACCTAACACCGGGGAGCTGTTTTTT.

This clonotype was found many times. V and J are TRBV7-8 and TRBJ1-3; TRBD1 aligns across 7 bases. V lost 0 bases to trimming and J lost 4 bases; unmatched junction nucleotides: 3. There are 15 residues in the CDR3. The germline gives CDR1 SGHVS, CDR2 FQNEAQ. In DNA form, the CDR3 reads TGTGCCAGCAGCTTAGCGACAGGGAGGGGAAACACCATATATTTT. Translating it yields CASSLATGRGNTIYF.

For this clonotype: A much larger clone differs by one base, so this may be a read error. The chain has TRBV19 and TRBJ2-7; 9 bases agree with TRBD2. The CDR3 spans 15 residues. Germline CDR1 is LNHDA and CDR2 is SQIVND (reference sequence). V shed 3 bases and J 3 bases; nucleotides not matched to a gene: 6. CDR3 sequence (DNA): TGTGCCAGTAGTATGGGTGGTAGCGGGAGCTACGAGCAGTACTTC. This codes for CASSMGGSGSYEQYF.

This clonotype was detected ten times or more. The chain uses TRBV12-3 or TRBV12-4 and TRBJ2-7; 9 nucleotides line up with TRBD1. With V trimmed by 5 bases and J by 4 bases, 3 bases remained unmatched. The CDR3 spans 13 residues. The CDR3 DNA reads as TGTGCCAGCAGTGGACAGGGGAGATACGAGCAGTACTTC. Protein: CASSGQGRYEQYF.

This clonotype was observed at least ten times. J is TRBJ1-1 and V is TRBV10-3, with a weak D call TRBD1 (5 bases). Trimming took off 6 bases at V and 0 bases at J, with 11 bases between the two ends. The CDR3 is made up of 14 amino acids. The germline V gene has CDR1 ENHRY and CDR2 SYGVKD. For the CDR3, the DNA is TGTGCCATCAGAGACGGGACGGTGAACACTGAAGCTTTCTTT. Amino acid sequence: CAIRDGTVNTEAFF.

V usage is TRBV7-2 and J usage is TRBJ1-3; no reliable D call. Germline assignment: CDR1 SGHTA and CDR2 FQGNSA. This CDR3 spans 13 amino acids. The V end was cut by 6 bases, the J end by 8 bases, with 14 bases between. The CDR3 spells CASSQSGRYTIYF. The CDR3 DNA sequence: TGTGCCAGCAGTCAAAGCGGGAGATACACCATATATTTT.

The genes are TRBV7-9 and TRBJ1-6; 7 positions agree with TRBD1. This CDR3 spans 16 amino acids. V lost 5 bases, J lost 10 bases, and 14 bases stayed unmatched. CDR1 and CDR2 (germline): SEHNR, FQNEAQ (reference sequence). CDR3 region: CASSQVGQKRGSPLHF. Here the CDR3 DNA reads TGTGCCAGCAGCCAAGTGGGACAGAAAAGGGGGTCACCCCTCCACTTT.

This clonotype was seen only a few times. No conserved phenylalanine or tryptophan ends this CDR3, so it is likely a read error. Because the CDR3's place on the DNA is in doubt, the DNA is left out and the CDR3 is given as listed by TCRdb. The rearrangement links TRBV6-1 to TRBJ2-7; TRBD2 is the table's D call, not checked against the DNA. Germline V gives CDR1 MNHNS, CDR2 SASEGT. The CDR3 is 8 residues long, ends included. CDR3 amino acids: CASGALAG.

This clonotype was recorded at least ten times. The gene calls are TRBV4-1 and TRBJ1-2; D gene unclear. V shed 1 base and J shed 1 base, with 10 bases lying between them. The CDR3 consists of 15 residues. The V gene's germline CDR1 is MGHRA and CDR2 YSYEKL. CDR3: CASSQAMTHNYGYTF. CDR3 sequence (DNA): TGCGCCAGCAGCCAAGCGATGACACATAACTATGGCTACACCTTC.

The chain links TRBV2 to TRBJ2-5, with unresolved D. The last part of the DNA fits TRBJ2-1 better; the J call may be wrong. This CDR3 has 11 amino acids. CDR1 is SNHLY and CDR2 is FYNNEI in the germline V gene. The CDR3 nucleotides are TGTGCCAGCAGTGTCCACAATGAGCAGTTCTTC. Residues: CASSVHNEQFF.

This clonotype was detected many times. The chain carries TRBV12-3 or TRBV12-4 and TRBJ1-1; tentatively, D is TRBD1 (5 bases). The V gene lost 5 bases and the J gene lost 5 bases, with 18 bases spanning the gap. The CDR3 loop spans 15 amino acids. This chain's CDR3 is CASSPREGFRTEAFF. CDR3 bases: TGTGCCAGCAGTCCGAGGGAGGGGTTCCGTACTGAAGCTTTCTTT.

This rearrangement joins TRBV2 to TRBJ2-1; 7 positions agree with TRBD1. Losses at the gene ends were 9 bases for V and 9 bases for J; bases not matched to a gene: 5. The CDR3 loop spans 11 amino acids. The germline gives CDR1 SNHLY, CDR2 FYNNEI. CDR3: CASGTVPEQFF. The CDR3 DNA is TGTGCCAGTGGGACAGTCCCTGAGCAGTTCTTC.

This clonotype was recorded once. The germline gene is not matched at one end of the junction; a read error may be the cause. The gene calls are TRBV7-7 and TRBJ2-7; 9 nucleotides match TRBD1. Germline loops: CDR1 SSHAT, CDR2 FNYEAQ (reference sequence). The CDR3 is made up of 15 amino acids. This chain's CDR3 is CASSLGTGLGYEQYF. DNA for the CDR3: TGTGCTAGCAGCTTGGGGACAGGGTTGGGTTACGAGCAGTACTTC. The variable domain in full, completed from reference TRBV7-7 and TRBJ2-7, reads GAGVSQSPRYKVTKRGQDVTLRCDPISSHATLYWYQQALGQGPEFLTYFNYEAQPDKSGLPSDRFSAERPEGSISTLTIQRTEQRDSAMYRCASSLGTGLGYEQYFGPGTRLTVT.

The V and J genes are TRBV20-1 and TRBJ2-2; D unclear. The V end lost 3 bases, the J end lost 1 base, and 3 bases lay between the germline ends. Looked up from germline, CDR1 is DFQATT and CDR2 is SNEGSKA (reference sequence). The CDR3 loop spans 12 amino acids. CDR3 region: CSARENTGELFF. The CDR3 DNA is TGCAGTGCTAGGGAGAACACCGGGGAGCTGTTTTTT.

This clonotype was recorded at least ten times. The chain has TRBV20-1 and TRBJ2-6, with D uncertain. This CDR3 is built from 18 residues. Per the germline V gene, CDR1 is DFQATT and CDR2 is SNEGSKA (reference sequence). The germline V and J ends were trimmed by 2 bases and 1 base, with 18 bases remaining between them. The DNA for the CDR3 is TGCAGTGCTAGATCTTTACCGGGTTACAAATCTGGGGCCAACGTCCTGACTTTC. The encoded protein is CSARSLPGYKSGANVLTF.

This clonotype was seen more than once but under ten times. This sequence joins TRBV3-2 and TRBJ1-3. TRBV3-2 is noted as a pseudogene. The CDR3 totals 14 residues. Here the CDR3 DNA reads TGTGCCAGCAGCCAATTGGTATCGGGAAACACCATATATTTT. Its protein product is CASSQLVSGNTIYF.

This clonotype was counted many times. The chain uses TRBV12-3 or TRBV12-4 and TRBJ1-5; possibly TRBD1 for D (5 bases). Trimming stripped 6 bases from V and 6 bases from J, with 18 bases between. The length of the CDR3 is 15 residues. This CDR3 is CASSRLSGLGQPQHF. CDR3 DNA sequence: TGTGCCAGCAGCCGTTTATCGGGGCTGGGTCAGCCCCAGCATTTT.

This clonotype was observed at least ten times. V and J are TRBV29-1 and TRBJ2-2; TRBD1 matches at 7 bases. Trimming cost V 6 bases and J 6 bases; bases outside gene matches: 7. This CDR3 has 13 amino acids. Germline lookup yields CDR1 SQVTM and CDR2 ANQGSEA. The CDR3: CSVAQGWAGELFF. CDR3 in DNA: TGCAGCGTAGCACAGGGGTGGGCCGGGGAGCTGTTTTTT.

This clonotype was seen a handful of times. The chain carries TRBV3-1 and TRBJ2-7, with 11 bases matching TRBD1. The germline CDR1 and CDR2 sequences are LGHDT and YNNKEL (reference sequence). Trimming at V came to 4 bases and at J to 6 bases, leaving 5 bases not matched to a gene. This CDR3 spans 14 amino acids. Here the CDR3 reads CASSRGQGETEQYF. The CDR3 region has the DNA TGTGCCAGCAGCCGGGGACAGGGGGAAACCGAGCAGTACTTC.

This clonotype appeared many times. The V and J genes are TRBV14 and TRBJ1-1; a possible D gene is TRBD1 (5 bases). The CDR3 is 13 amino acids. The V end was cut by 1 base, the J end by 6 bases, with 9 bases between. Germline V lookup: CDR1 SGHDN, CDR2 FVKESK. The CDR3: CASSQAIGAEAFF. CDR3 sequence (DNA): TGTGCCAGCAGCCAAGCCATAGGGGCTGAAGCTTTCTTT.

This chain joins TRBV7-2 and TRBJ1-2; TRBD1 matches at 11 bases. Germline values: CDR1 SGHTA, CDR2 FQGNSA. This CDR3 contains 15 residues. The J segment lost 2 bases and the V segment lost 3 bases, leaving 2 bases of the junction unmatched. CDR3 coding DNA: TGTGCCAGCAGCTTCGGACAGGGGGCGAACTATGGCTACACCTTC. It yields the protein CASSFGQGANYGYTF. Full variable domain (remainder filled in from reference TRBV7-2 and TRBJ1-2): GAGVSQSPSNKVTEKGKDVELRCDPISGHTALYWYRQSLGQGLEFLIYFQGNSAPDKSGLPSDRFSAERTGGSVSTLTIQRTQQEDSAVYLCASSFGQGANYGYTFGSGTRLTVV.

The chain combines TRBV19 with TRBJ1-5; 9 bases are shared with TRBD1. Losses at the gene ends were 8 bases for V and 3 bases for J; bases not matched to a gene: 17. Germline loops: CDR1 LNHDA, CDR2 SQIVND (reference sequence). The length of the CDR3 is 18 residues. The CDR3 DNA sequence: TGTGCCAGTTTTAGACCCACCGGGACAGGGCTCTTCAATCAGCCCCAGCATTTT. Amino acid sequence: CASFRPTGTGLFNQPQHF. The variable domain in full, with the rest retrieved from reference TRBV19 and TRBJ1-5, is DGGITQSPKYLFRKEGQNVTLSCEQNLNHDAMYWYRQDPGQGLRLIYYSQIVNDFQKGDIAEGYSVSREKKESFPLTVTSAQKNPTAFYLCASFRPTGTGLFNQPQHFGDGTRLSIL.